The T cell receptor beta chain under discussion was sequenced for a study of blood T cell repertoires in COVID-19. Study overall: Donors in the United States, Italy and Spain gave samples during acute or convalescent COVID-19. The analysed material was cDNA or gDNA that came from T cells, B-cell-depleted T cells, or PBMCs.

Generated by immunoSEQ multiplex PCR, the TCRdb table keeps only in-frame clones and is missing some. Among 110,000 to 150,000 clones listed, over 75% were seen once. Trimming shortened V by 0 bases and J by 3 bases, and 12 bases separated the two germline ends. Germline CDR1 is LGHNT and CDR2 is FRNRAP. The CDR3 consists of 16 residues. Sequenced: peripheral blood. The chain combines TRBV12-5 with TRBJ1-5; the D gene is possibly TRBD1 (6 bases). This receptor was taken from a man aged 45-60 years with acute or convalescent COVID-19. CDR3 DNA sequence: TGTGCTAGTGGTTTGGTGCCAGGACAGAACAATCAGCCCCAGCATTTT. This translates into CASGLVPGQNNQPQHF.